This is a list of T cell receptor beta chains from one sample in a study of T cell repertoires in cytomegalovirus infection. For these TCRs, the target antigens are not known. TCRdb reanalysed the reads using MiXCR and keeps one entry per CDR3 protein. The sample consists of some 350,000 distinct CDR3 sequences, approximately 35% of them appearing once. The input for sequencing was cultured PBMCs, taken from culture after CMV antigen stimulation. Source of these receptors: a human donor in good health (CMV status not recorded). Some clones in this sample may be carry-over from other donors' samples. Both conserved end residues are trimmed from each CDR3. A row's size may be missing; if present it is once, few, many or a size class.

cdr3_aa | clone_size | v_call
ASRSLAGVPGELF | few | TRBV2
ASSLSSGSPDEQY | few | TRBV27
ASRRVRTDTQY | few | TRBV28
ASGPTGGWSGNTIY | . | TRBV19
ASSEFTGEHSNQPQH | few | TRBV25-1
ASSQDPETYEQY | . | TRBV4-2
AMRAGGLKETQY | few | TRBV10-3
ASSPTGDGVAQH | many | TRBV7-2
ASSYGPIGLSNQPQH | few | TRBV6-2/TRBV6-3
ASSLVGEITEAF | . | TRBV7-2
SARDLLGTSGSVGSYNEQF | . | TRBV20-1
AWRGRLNTEAF | . | TRBV30
ASSFTPGEVYGYT | once | TRBV5-1
ATSSRGIDTEAF | once | TRBV24-1
ASKFTDTQY | . | TRBV6-1
ASIHVGESTDTQY | . | TRBV5-1
ASSSMSGELF | . | TRBV12-3/TRBV12-4
ASSLDPSGGGETQY | . | TRBV7-8
ASSYGGWGQPQH | . | TRBV6-2/TRBV6-3
SARSTGQGSYNEQF | few | TRBV20-1
SAPPRVDSNQPQH | . | TRBV20-1
ASSLSPGPTGELF | few | TRBV27
ASSLAVTGNTIY | . | TRBV7-2
ASTAGLWYGYT | . | TRBV5-6
ASSFSLGRGGGYT | few | TRBV12-3/TRBV12-4
ASSWWVRGDSYNEQF | . | TRBV19
ASSPPGLAGDTQY | . | TRBV7-2
ASGLADRSTDTQY | . | TRBV6-2/TRBV6-3
ASSFRLAARETQY | . | TRBV7-9
ASSGGQSSNQPQH | . | TRBV27
ASSLMVTVLWSNQPQH | . | TRBV11-3
ASSLVTGDNQPQH | few | TRBV7-2